In this sample, the clone carrying this T cell receptor beta chain turned up a few times. Its antigen is unknown. V was cut by 6 bases and J by 4 bases, with 18 bases left in between. CDR3 length: 15 residues. Template material for each sample was 550 to 650 ng of bulk tumor genomic DNA. Taken during surgery, several biopsies per primary tumor were spaced as far apart as possible within the tumor mass. Patients underwent curative surgery for non-small cell lung cancer (untreated and newly diagnosed). The donors had newly diagnosed non-small cell lung cancer and underwent surgery intended to cure it. This specimen belongs to a study of immune heterogeneity within non-small cell lung tumors. Study as a whole: There was 1 tumor not otherwise specified, along with more than 9 non-squamous carcinomas and several squamous cell carcinomas. Study-level findings and limits: Largely, high-frequency T-cell receptor beta clonotypes differed from one individual patient to another. Identical dominant CDR3 beta clonotypes spanned tumor sites within a patient, beside site-unique high-frequency clones.

Multiplex PCR employing 32 V and 13 J primers generated amplicons of the TCR beta CDR3. MiXCR, applied by TCRdb to the multiplex PCR reads, yields one record per CDR3 protein. The sample carries 30,000 to 40,000 distinct CDR3 sequences, less than 35% recorded once. The receptor comes from a middle-aged man with non-small cell lung cancer. The sequenced sample consisted of lung tumor tissue. The J gene is TRBJ2-5, the V gene TRBV12-3 or TRBV12-4; D may be TRBD1 or TRBD2 (5 bases each). CDR3 in amino acids: CASRGVAVRRETQYF. In DNA, the CDR3 is TGTGCCAGCAGGGGGGTTGCGGTTCGCAGAGAGACCCAGTACTTC.